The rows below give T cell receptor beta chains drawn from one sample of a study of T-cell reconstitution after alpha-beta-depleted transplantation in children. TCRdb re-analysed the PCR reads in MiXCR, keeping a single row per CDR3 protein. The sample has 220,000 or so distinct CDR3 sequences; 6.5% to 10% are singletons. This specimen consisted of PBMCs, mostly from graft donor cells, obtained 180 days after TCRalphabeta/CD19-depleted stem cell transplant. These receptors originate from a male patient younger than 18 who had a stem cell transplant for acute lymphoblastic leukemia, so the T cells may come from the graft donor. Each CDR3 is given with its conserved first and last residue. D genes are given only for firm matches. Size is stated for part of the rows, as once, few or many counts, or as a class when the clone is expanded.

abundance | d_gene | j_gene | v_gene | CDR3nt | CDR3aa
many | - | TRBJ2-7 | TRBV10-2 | TGCGCCAGCAGTGAGTCAAGGAGTTTCAAGCAGTACTTC | CASSESRSFKQYF
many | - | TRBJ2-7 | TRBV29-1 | TGCAGCGTTCTTAATGGTCAATCCTACGAGCAGTACTTC | CSVLNGQSYEQYF
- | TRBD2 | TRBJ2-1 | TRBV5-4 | TGTGCCAGCAAGAGTAGACTAGCGGCCTACAATGAGCAGTTCTTC | CASKSRLAAYNEQFF
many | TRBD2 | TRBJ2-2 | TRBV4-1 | TGCGCCAGCAGCCATGCGATAGCGGGGTCGTTCACCGGGGAGCTGTTTTTT | CASSHAIAGSFTGELFF
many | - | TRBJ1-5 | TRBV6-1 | TGTGCCAGCAGTGTCCTGAGGGGCAGGGGCAATCAGCCCCAGCATTTT | CASSVLRGRGNQPQHF
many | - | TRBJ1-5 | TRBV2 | TGTGCCAGCAACACAGGGAGCGAACAGCCCCAGCATTTT | CASNTGSEQPQHF
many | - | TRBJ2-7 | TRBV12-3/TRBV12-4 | TGTGCCAGCAGTTTAAGGGACCCTCGGGATTACTACGAGCAGTACTTC | CASSLRDPRDYYEQYF
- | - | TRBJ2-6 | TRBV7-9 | TGTGCCAGCAGCCGAGGAGGCCGCTCTGGGGCCAACGTCCTGACTTTC | CASSRGGRSGANVLTF
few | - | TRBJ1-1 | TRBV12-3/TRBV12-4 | TGTGCCAGCAGTTTATCACGTGGGGGATTAACTGAAGCTTTCTTT | CASSLSRGGLTEAFF
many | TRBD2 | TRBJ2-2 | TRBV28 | TGTGCCAGCAGTTCCCCGGGACTAGCGGACCAATCAACCGGGGAGCTGTTTTTT | CASSSPGLADQSTGELFF
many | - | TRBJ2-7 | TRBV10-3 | TGTGCCATCAGTGAGTCCCTAGGGGGGGGCCAGTACTTC | CAISESLGGGQYF
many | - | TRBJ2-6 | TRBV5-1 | TGCGCCAGCAGCCCTACTCCCTCTGGGGCCAACGTCCTGACTTTC | CASSPTPSGANVLTF
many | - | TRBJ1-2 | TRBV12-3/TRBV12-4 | TGTGCCAGCAGTTTAAAGGGCCGTAACTATGGCTACACCTTC | CASSLKGRNYGYTF
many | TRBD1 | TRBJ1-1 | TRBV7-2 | TGTGCCAGCAGCCTACCCGGGACAGTGAACACTGAAGCTTTCTTT | CASSLPGTVNTEAFF
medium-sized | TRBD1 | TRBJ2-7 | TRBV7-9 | TGTGCCAGCAGCATTGACAGGGTACCCTACGAGCAGTACTTC | CASSIDRVPYEQYF
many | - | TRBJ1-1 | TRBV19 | TGTGCCAGTAAGATTGTTTGGGCAGCGAACACTGAAGCTTTCTTT | CASKIVWAANTEAFF
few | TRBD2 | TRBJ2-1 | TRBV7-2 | TGTGCCAGCAGCTTAAATTCACTAGCGGGAGGCAATGAGCAGTTCTTC | CASSLNSLAGGNEQFF
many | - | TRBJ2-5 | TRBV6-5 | TGTGCCAGCAGTTACCTTAGCACCCAAGAGACCCAGTACTTC | CASSYLSTQETQYF
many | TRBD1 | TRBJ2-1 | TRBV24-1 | TGTGCCACCAGTGATCACCCACAGGGGCCGAGGTACAATGAGCAGTTCTTC | CATSDHPQGPRYNEQFF
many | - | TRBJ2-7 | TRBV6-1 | TGTGCCAGCACCCACGGGCTTCAGTCCTACGAGCAGTACTTC | CASTHGLQSYEQYF
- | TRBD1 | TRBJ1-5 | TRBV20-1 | TGCAGTGCTAGCGGCCCGGGACAGGGGATTCTCAATCAGCCCCAGCATTTT | CSASGPGQGILNQPQHF
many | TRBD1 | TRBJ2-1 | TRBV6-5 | TGTGCCAGCAGTTACTCGACAGGGGGGTACAATGAGCAGTTCTTC | CASSYSTGGYNEQFF
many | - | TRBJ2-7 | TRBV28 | TGTGCCAGCAGTTTATTGGTGGCAGAGCAGTACTTC | CASSLLVAEQYF
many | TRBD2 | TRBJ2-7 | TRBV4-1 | TGCGCCAGCAGCCAACGGGCTAGCGGGACCTTCTCCTACGAGCAGTACTTC | CASSQRASGTFSYEQYF
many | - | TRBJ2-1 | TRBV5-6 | TGTGCCAGCAGCCCCTACTACAATGAGCAGTTCTTC | CASSPYYNEQFF
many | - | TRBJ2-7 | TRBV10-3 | TGTGCCATCAGTGAGGTCAGTACCTACGAGCAGTACTTC | CAISEVSTYEQYF
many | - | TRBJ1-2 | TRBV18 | TGTGCCAGCTCACCTGATACGGTGTACACCTTC | CASSPDTVYTF
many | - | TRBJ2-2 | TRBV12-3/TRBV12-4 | TGTGCCAGCAGTCTCCTGGCAGGCCCCGGGGAGCTGTTTTTT | CASSLLAGPGELFF
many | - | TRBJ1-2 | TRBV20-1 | TGCAGTGCTAGAGCCTCGGTCGGGAACTATGGCTACACCTTC | CSARASVGNYGYTF
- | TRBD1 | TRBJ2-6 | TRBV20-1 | TGCAGTGCTAGGAGAACATCGGGACAGGTTAGCTCTGGGGCCAACGTCCTGACTTTC | CSARRTSGQVSSGANVLTF
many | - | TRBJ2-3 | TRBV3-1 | TGTGCCAGCAGCCACCCCGGCCAAAGCGTGGATACGCAGTATTTT | CASSHPGQSVDTQYF
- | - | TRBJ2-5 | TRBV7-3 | TGTGCCAGCAGCTTATACTGGTCACAAGAGACCCAGTACTTC | CASSLYWSQETQYF
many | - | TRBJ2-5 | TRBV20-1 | TGCAGTGCTAGATTACAGGGTCGGGGGACCCAGTACTTC | CSARLQGRGTQYF
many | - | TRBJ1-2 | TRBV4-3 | TGCGCCAGCAGCTACAGCAAAAACTATGGCTACACCTTC | CASSYSKNYGYTF
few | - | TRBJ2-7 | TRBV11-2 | TGTGCCAGCAGCTTAAATGGAAACGGCCCCTACGAGCAGTACTTC | CASSLNGNGPYEQYF
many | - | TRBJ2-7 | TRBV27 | TGTGCCAGCGGAGGGAACGTTGGCGAGCAGTACTTC | CASGGNVGEQYF
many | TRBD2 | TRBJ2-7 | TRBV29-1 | TGCAGCGTTGCGGGACTAGCGGGCGAGCAGTACTTC | CSVAGLAGEQYF
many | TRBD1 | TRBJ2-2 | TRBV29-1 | TGCAGCGTTCCGGGGACAGGAGGGAACACCGGGGAGCTGTTTTTT | CSVPGTGGNTGELFF
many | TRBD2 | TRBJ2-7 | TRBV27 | TGTGCCACCCAACTAGCGGCCAGGGGAAGCTACGAGCAGTACTTC | CATQLAARGSYEQYF
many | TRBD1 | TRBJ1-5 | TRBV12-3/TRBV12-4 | TGTGCCAGCAGTTTAGACAGGGGGCGTCAGCCCCAGCATTTT | CASSLDRGRQPQHF
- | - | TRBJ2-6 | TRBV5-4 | TGTGCCAGTCGGGGGCTCGGGGCCAACGTCCTGACTTTC | CASRGLGANVLTF
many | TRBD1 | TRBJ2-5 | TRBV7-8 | TGTGCCAGCAGCTCCTGGGACAGTCCCCAAGAGACCCAGTACTTC | CASSSWDSPQETQYF
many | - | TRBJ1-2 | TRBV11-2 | TGTGCCAGCAGCTTAGAAAGCTATGGCTACACCTTC | CASSLESYGYTF
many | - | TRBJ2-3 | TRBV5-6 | TGTGCCAGCAGTGGGGCTAGCGCCACAGATACGCAGTATTTT | CASSGASATDTQYF
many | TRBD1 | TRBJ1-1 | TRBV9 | TGTGCCAGCAGCGTCGACAGGGGGAAGACTGAAGCTTTCTTT | CASSVDRGKTEAFF
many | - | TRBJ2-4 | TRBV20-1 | TGCAGTGCTAGAGATGGCAGGGTAGCCAAAAACATTCAGTACTTC | CSARDGRVAKNIQYF
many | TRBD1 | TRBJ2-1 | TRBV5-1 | TGCGCCAGCAGCTGGGGGACAGGTAACTTCGAGCAGTTCTTC | CASSWGTGNFEQFF
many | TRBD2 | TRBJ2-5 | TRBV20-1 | TGCAGTGCTAGGAGGAGGGCTAGCGGGCCTCAAGAGACCCAGTACTTC | CSARRRASGPQETQYF
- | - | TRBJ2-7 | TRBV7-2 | TGTGCCAGCAGTCCAAGAAACAGCCCCTACGAGCAGTACTTC | CASSPRNSPYEQYF
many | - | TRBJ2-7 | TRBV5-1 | TGCGCCAGCAGGGGCCTTACCTCCTACGAGCAGTACTTC | CASRGLTSYEQYF
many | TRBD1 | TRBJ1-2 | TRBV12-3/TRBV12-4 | TGTGCCAGCAGTTCGCAGACAGGGGGCCGAGATGGCTACACCTTC | CASSSQTGGRDGYTF